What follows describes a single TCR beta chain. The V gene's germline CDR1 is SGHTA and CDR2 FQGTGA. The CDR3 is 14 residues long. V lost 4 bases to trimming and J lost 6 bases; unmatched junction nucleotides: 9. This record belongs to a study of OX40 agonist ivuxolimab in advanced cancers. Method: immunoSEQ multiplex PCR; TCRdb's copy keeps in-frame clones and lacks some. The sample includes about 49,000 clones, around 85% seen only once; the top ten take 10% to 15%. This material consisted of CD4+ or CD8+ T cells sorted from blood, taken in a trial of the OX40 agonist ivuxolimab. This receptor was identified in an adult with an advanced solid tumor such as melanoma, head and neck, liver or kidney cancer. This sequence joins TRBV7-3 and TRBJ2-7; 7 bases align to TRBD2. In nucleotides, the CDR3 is TGTGCCAGCAGCTCGATGGCGGGAGAAGGCGAGCAGTACTTC. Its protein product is CASSSMAGEGEQYF.